These 18 T cell receptor beta chains were sequenced from one sample in a study of tumor-infiltrating lymphocytes in primary liver carcinoma (dated by TCRdb to the late 2010s). Blood RNA was extracted from unsorted whole blood with TRIzol reagent; germline DNA came from the DNeasy Blood & Tissue kit. This sample was sequenced with an Illumina HiSeq 2500. A constant-region primer and ProtoScript II reverse transcriptase were used to reverse-transcribe TCRbeta-specific cDNA from approximately 450 ng total RNA. Construction of the TCRbeta libraries relied on three nested rounds of multiplex PCR, following a slightly modified ARM-PCR procedure. Each of the first two PCR rounds ran for 9 to 11 cycles using multiplex TRBV1-TRBV30 forward primers together with a Cbeta reverse primer. TCRdb reprocessing: public reads trimmed at Q25 with fastp, clones called with MiXCR, in-frame beta chains kept. Rows are unified per CDR3 protein, each entry keeping the most common DNA and genes. For this sample the table gives fewer than 350,000 distinct CDR3 sequences, of which 55% to 65% were detected only once. The ten largest clonotypes hold approximately 9.4% of the sample.

Sequencing input: peripheral blood. The receptors derive from a man aged 35-49 years with primary liver carcinoma and hepatitis B virus infection.

The chain links TRBV6-1 to TRBJ2-7, with D perhaps TRBD2 (5 bases). CDR1 is MNHNS, CDR2 SASEGT, per germline. V was trimmed by 10 bases and J by 0 bases, leaving 19 bases between them. CDR3 length: 15 amino acids. The CDR3 loop is CATQYRERSSYEQYF. CDR3 nucleotides: TGTGCCACACAATATCGGGAAAGGAGCTCCTACGAGCAGTACTTC.

The chain employs TRBV30 and TRBJ1-1, with a possible D match to TRBD1 (5 bases). The CDR3 has 12 amino acids. V lost 7 bases to trimming and J lost 5 bases, with 14 bases between them. Germline V lookup: CDR1 GTSNPN, CDR2 SVGIG (reference sequence). DNA of the CDR3: TGTGCCTCCACGGGGGGTGGTACTGAAGCTTTCTTT. It translates to CASTGGGTEAFF.

Notes on this clonotype: A single base separates this from a much larger clone, so it may be a read error. This chain connects TRBV6-5 to TRBJ2-3, with D perhaps matching TRBD1 (5 bases). The CDR3 runs 15 residues. The germline gives CDR1 MNHEY, CDR2 SVGAGI. CDR3 sequence: CTSSYSASGSDTQYF. CDR3 bases: TGTACCAGCAGTTACTCGGCGTCAGGGTCAGATACGCAGTATTTT.

V is TRBV20-1 and J is TRBJ1-5; no firm D call. Trimming pared 0 bases from V and 7 bases from J, leaving 7 bases between. Germline assignment: CDR1 DFQATT and CDR2 SNEGSKA (reference sequence). The CDR3 contains 12 residues. The CDR3 here is CSARDPKQPQHF. As DNA, the CDR3 is TGCAGTGCTAGAGATCCCAAACAGCCCCAGCATTTT.

With regard to this clonotype: Relative to the germline gene, one junction end is altered; a read error may explain this. The chain recombines TRBV29-1 with TRBJ2-7; no clear D gene. The CDR3 totals 11 residues. CDR1 SQVTM and CDR2 ANQGSEA come from the germline V gene. In DNA form, the CDR3 reads TGCAGCGTTGGGACCTACTACAAGCAGTACTTC. Protein sequence: CSVGTYYKQYF.

This clonotype appeared many times. An end of the junction does not agree with germline; a read error may underlie this. CDR3 sequence: CSVEGGKEGSPDTQYF. CDR3 DNA sequence: TGCAGCGTGGAAGGGGGGAAGGAGGGTAGTCCAGATACGCAGTATTTT. The J gene is TRBJ2-3, the V gene TRBV29-1; either TRBD1 or TRBD2 may fit D (6 bases each). Germline CDR1 SQVTM, CDR2 ANQGSEA. The length of the CDR3 is 16 residues.

As concerns this clonotype: A read error may be the cause here, since a much bigger clone is one base away. The chain carries TRBV6-6 and TRBJ2-7; TRBD2 aligns across 8 bases. Trimming removed 2 bases from V and 5 bases from J; junction bases left unmatched: 14. Germline values: CDR1 MNHNY, CDR2 SVGAGI (reference sequence). CDR3 length: 17 residues. The chain's CDR3 is CASSYLGEAGRENEQYF. CDR3 in DNA: TGTGCCAGCAGTTACCTTGGGGAGGCCGGGAGGGAAAACGAGCAGTACTTC.

A word on this clonotype: The missing conserved phenylalanine or tryptophan at the end of this CDR3 makes a read error likely. The chain links TRBV4-1 to TRBJ1-2, with 9 bases aligning to TRBD1. This CDR3 spans 14 amino acids. The germline V gene encodes CDR1 MGHRA and CDR2 YSYEKL. The CDR3 reads CVSSLDRGGYGYTV. The CDR3 coding sequence is TGCGTCAGCAGCCTGGACAGGGGCGGCTATGGCTACACCGTC.

This clonotype was counted many times. The genes are TRBV29-1 and TRBJ2-2; a possible D gene is TRBD1 (5 bases). The germline V and J ends were trimmed by 5 bases and 0 bases, with 10 bases remaining between them. Germline CDR1 and CDR2: SQVTM and ANQGSEA. CDR3 size: 14 residues. CDR3 coding DNA: TGCAGCGTTCAGGGTCTCGCGAACACCGGGGAGCTGTTTTTT. As protein: CSVQGLANTGELFF.

This clonotype was detected once. A single base separates this from a much larger clone, so it may be a read error. The chain combines TRBV29-1 with TRBJ1-2, with TRBD1 as a possible D gene (5 bases). Germline lookup yields CDR1 SQVTM and CDR2 ANQGSEA. Trimming stripped 6 bases from V and 3 bases from J, with 14 bases between. The CDR3 runs 13 residues. The CDR3 here is CSVPRGFDYGYTF. The CDR3 coding sequence is TGCAGCGTCCCAAGGGGTTTCGACTATGGCTACACCTTC.

This clonotype was observed a single time. A read error is possible here, since a much larger clone lies one base away. The chain links TRBV12-3 or TRBV12-4 to TRBJ2-2; D is uncertain. The CDR3 covers 14 residues. Trimming stripped 7 bases from V and 5 bases from J, with 14 bases between. CDR3 DNA: TGTGCCAGCAATGCTCGAGTAGGGACCGGGGAGCTGTTTTTT. Translated: CASNARVGTGELFF.

This clonotype appeared once. The chain joins TRBV12-3 or TRBV12-4 to TRBJ2-2; either TRBD1 or TRBD2 may fit D (5 bases each). Deletions cut 5 bases from V and 1 base from J, with 14 bases between. The CDR3 is made up of 16 amino acids. As DNA, the CDR3 is TGTGCCAGCAGTATGAGGGACGGACAGAACACCGGGGAGCTGTTTTTT. Its protein product is CASSMRDGQNTGELFF.

About this clonotype: This may come from a read error, since a much larger clone is one base off. The V gene is TRBV6-5, the J gene TRBJ2-5; D gene ambiguous. CDR3 length equals 8 residues. V dropped 8 bases and J dropped 12 bases, with 7 bases sitting between them. CDR1 is MNHEY, CDR2 SVGAGI, per germline. Here the CDR3 DNA reads TGTGCCAGCGGATGGAAGTACTTC. Translating it yields CASGWKYF.

There are a few counts of this clonotype. The V call is TRBV5-5, the J call TRBJ2-7; D possibly corresponds to TRBD1 (5 bases). Germline V gene data show CDR1 as SGHKS and CDR2 as YYEKEE (reference sequence). Trimming shortened V by 4 bases and J by 2 bases, and 22 bases separated the two germline ends. The CDR3 totals 17 residues. The CDR3 here is CASSLLGGGQGPYEQYF. The CDR3 bases are TGTGCCAGCAGCCTCCTAGGTGGTGGGCAGGGCCCCTACGAGCAGTACTTC.

This clonotype has a count of ten or more. The chain combines TRBV4-1 with TRBJ2-7; no firm D call. The CDR3 spans 14 residues. The germline gives CDR1 MGHRA, CDR2 YSYEKL. V was shortened by 0 bases and J by 6 bases, with 12 bases between the two germline ends. This chain's CDR3 is CASSQDLDRAEQYF. The CDR3 DNA reads TGCGCCAGCAGCCAAGATCTGGACCGTGCCGAGCAGTACTTC.

With respect to this clonotype: Germline and junction disagree at one end, which may indicate a read error. This chain joins TRBV6-2 or TRBV6-3 and TRBJ1-1; 7 bases line up with TRBD1. Germline V lookup: CDR1 MNHEY, CDR2 SVGEGT. The CDR3 runs 14 residues. The CDR3 spells CASRSPGQNTEASF. The CDR3 nucleotides are TGTGCCAGCAGATCCCCGGGACAGAACACTGAAGCTTCCTTT.

The V gene is TRBV2, the J gene TRBJ2-1; D could derive from TRBD1 or TRBD2 (6 bases each). This CDR3 has 13 residues. From germline, CDR1 is SNHLY and CDR2 FYNNEI. Deletions cut 7 bases from V and 5 bases from J, with 12 bases between. The CDR3 sequence is CASNGGTHNEQFF. The DNA for the CDR3 is TGTGCCAGCAACGGCGGGACACACAATGAGCAGTTCTTC.

The chain employs TRBV11-3 and TRBJ2-2; D is uncertain. The CDR3 has 13 residues. The V gene lost 6 bases and the J gene lost 7 bases, with 12 bases spanning the gap. CDR1 and CDR2 from the germline V gene are SGHNT and YENEEA. The CDR3 here is CASSLGYIGELFF. The CDR3 coding sequence is TGTGCCAGCAGTCTCGGGTACATCGGGGAGCTGTTTTTT.